The 22 T cell receptor beta chains below all came from one sample that was sequenced in a study of cytomegalovirus exposure and HLA in healthy donors. PCR primers comprised 60 Vbeta and 13 Jbeta primers. Some clones are missing from TCRdb's copy, which holds only in-frame ones; the method was immunoSEQ multiplex PCR. The sample has about 130,000 clones, around 77% seen once. Sequenced: PBMCs. These receptors were taken from a man in his thirties or forties in good health.

This rearrangement joins TRBV27 to TRBJ2-3; 9 nucleotides agree with TRBD2. Germline CDR1 MNHEY, CDR2 SMNVEV (reference sequence). The V segment lost 6 bases and the J segment 2 bases; nucleotides outside the gene matches: 6. The CDR3 totals 15 residues. For the CDR3, the DNA is TGTGCCAGCAGCATAGCGGGAGTAGTCACAGATACGCAGTATTTT. This codes for CASSIAGVVTDTQYF.

V and J are TRBV28 and TRBJ2-2, with D perhaps matching TRBD1 (5 bases). The germline V gene encodes CDR1 MDHEN and CDR2 SYDVKM. CDR3 size: 15 residues. Trimming left V 8 bases short and J 7 bases short, with 20 bases between. CDR3 DNA sequence: TGTGCCAGCCTGTTTTCAGGGCCAGGTGTCGGGGAGCTGTTTTTT. Its translation: CASLFSGPGVGELFF.

The chain recombines TRBV9 with TRBJ2-3; TRBD1 matches 9 bases. The CDR3 consists of 21 residues. The V gene's germline CDR1 is SGDLS and CDR2 YYNGEE. J gave up 3 bases and V 0 bases, and 20 bases lay outside the gene matches. In nucleotides, the CDR3 is TGTGCCAGCAGCGTAGACCCCTCGGGGACAGGGTATGGGACCAGGACAGATACGCAGTATTTT. It translates to CASSVDPSGTGYGTRTDTQYF.

This rearrangement joins TRBV29-1 to TRBJ1-2; TRBD1 aligns across 7 bases. The CDR3 loop spans 11 amino acids. J lost 8 bases, V lost 4 bases, and 4 bases had no gene match. Germline V gene sequence: CDR1 SQVTM, CDR2 ANQGSEA. CDR3 nucleotides: TGCAGCGTTGGGCAGGGGGTCGGCTACACCTTC. This encodes CSVGQGVGYTF.

The rearrangement joins TRBV27 to TRBJ2-7; 12 bases agree with TRBD2. This CDR3 spans 17 amino acids. Trimming took 4 bases from V and 6 from J; bases not matched to a gene: 13. Germline CDR1 MNHEY, CDR2 SMNVEV (reference sequence). The CDR3 DNA sequence: TGTGCCAGCAGTTCCACCCGACTAGCGGGAGCTTCCCCCGAGCAGTACTTC. Protein product: CASSSTRLAGASPEQYF.

This chain uses TRBV6-5 with TRBJ1-5; 7 bases map to TRBD1. This CDR3 spans 14 amino acids. CDR1 and CDR2 from the germline V gene are MNHEY and SVGAGI. Trimming removed 6 bases from V and 2 bases from J; junction bases left unmatched: 4. This CDR3 reads CASRKTGRNQPQHF. The DNA for the CDR3 is TGTGCCAGCAGGAAGACAGGGCGCAATCAGCCCCAGCATTTT.

This clone was detected only a few times. The chain carries TRBV18 and TRBJ1-1; D gene ambiguous. V lost 6 bases to trimming and J lost 5 bases, with 16 bases between them. The CDR3 is 14 residues long. Germline V gene sequence: CDR1 KGHSH, CDR2 LQKENI. CDR3 residues: CASSQSPSGTEAFF. The CDR3 DNA follows: TGTGCCAGCTCTCAAAGCCCCTCGGGGACTGAAGCTTTCTTT.

This clone was counted between two and nine times. The chain has TRBV7-8 and TRBJ2-7; no clear D gene. The CDR3 has 12 residues. Trimming stripped 5 bases from V and 6 bases from J, with 11 bases between. Germline CDR1 SGHVS, CDR2 FQNEAQ. For the CDR3, the DNA is TGTGCCAGCAGCCCCCCGTACTCCGAGCAGTACTTC. Amino acid sequence: CASSPPYSEQYF.

This sequence joins TRBV5-1 and TRBJ2-7, with D possibly matching TRBD1 (7 bases). Trimming removed 3 bases from V and 7 bases from J, with 11 bases in between. The V gene's germline CDR1 is SGHRS and CDR2 YFSETQ. The length of the CDR3 is 12 residues. DNA of the CDR3: TGCGCCAGCAGCTCGACAGGGAGGGAGCAGTACTTC. Protein sequence: CASSSTGREQYF.

The chain has TRBV28 and TRBJ1-5, with D possibly matching TRBD1 (5 bases). V gave up 7 bases and J gave up 2 bases, with 18 bases separating them. Per the germline V gene, CDR1 is MDHEN and CDR2 is SYDVKM. The length of the CDR3 is 16 residues. The chain's CDR3 is CASTPGVGEGNQPQHF. The CDR3 nucleotides read TGTGCCAGCACTCCCGGCGTAGGGGAGGGCAATCAGCCCCAGCATTTT.

This chain links TRBV27 with TRBJ1-1, with a tentative D call TRBD1 (6 bases). With 5 bases removed from V and 5 bases from J, the gap between germline ends came to 18 bases. There are 15 residues in the CDR3. CDR1 and CDR2 (germline): MNHEY, SMNVEV (reference sequence). The CDR3 DNA reads TGTGCCAGCAGTCCCAGTGGGGGGGCGAGGACTGAAGCTTTCTTT. Its translation: CASSPSGGARTEAFF.

This chain connects TRBV27 to TRBJ2-5; TRBD2 matches at 12 bases. The germline gives CDR1 MNHEY, CDR2 SMNVEV (reference sequence). The CDR3 loop spans 15 amino acids. Losses at the gene ends were 4 bases for V and 4 bases for J; bases not matched to a gene: 4. CDR3 in amino acids: CASSSLAGGSETQYF. CDR3 bases: TGTGCCAGCAGTTCCCTAGCGGGAGGGTCAGAGACCCAGTACTTC.

This clone has just one count. For the CDR3, the DNA is TGTGCCAGCATCGGACTTACCGGGGAGCTGTTTTTT. Protein sequence: CASIGLTGELFF. J is TRBJ2-2 and V is TRBV6-5; D possibly corresponds to TRBD2 (5 bases). V lost 7 bases and J lost 5, with 8 bases in between. The length of the CDR3 is 12 residues. Germline V gives CDR1 MNHEY, CDR2 SVGAGI.

The rearrangement uses TRBV29-1 and TRBJ1-1; D might be TRBD1 (5 bases). V was clipped by 5 bases and J by 0 bases, with 7 bases between them. Germline assignment: CDR1 SQVTM and CDR2 ANQGSEA. The length of the CDR3 is 12 residues. CDR3 nucleotide sequence: TGCAGCGTTATGACAGTGAACACTGAAGCTTTCTTT. Protein: CSVMTVNTEAFF.

The rearrangement links TRBV18 to TRBJ2-7; TRBD1 matches 9 bases. Per the germline V gene, CDR1 is KGHSH and CDR2 is LQKENI. The V and J ends lost 5 bases and 7 bases, in that order; junction bases with no gene match: 9. The CDR3 consists of 14 residues. CDR3 sequence (DNA): TGTGCCAGCTCATCTTTCGGACAGGGGATTGAGCAGTACTTC. This translates into CASSSFGQGIEQYF.

The genes are TRBV5-1 and TRBJ2-2; TRBD1 matches 8 bases. After removal of 3 bases from V and 1 base from J, the junction contained 5 bases not matched to a gene. The CDR3 spans 16 residues. Germline assignment: CDR1 SGHRS and CDR2 YFSETQ. In DNA form, the CDR3 reads TGCGCCAGCAGCTCGTTAGGACAGGGGAACACCGGGGAGCTGTTTTTT. It translates to CASSSLGQGNTGELFF.

This chain connects TRBV19 to TRBJ2-7; the match to TRBD2 covers 7 bases. CDR1 and CDR2 (germline): LNHDA, SQIVND (reference sequence). V shed 6 bases and J 7 bases; nucleotides not matched to a gene: 15. The CDR3 consists of 15 residues. For the CDR3, the DNA is TGTGCCAGTAGCGGGCGGGGGACGGGGTTGAGGGAGCAGTACTTC. Amino acid sequence: CASSGRGTGLREQYF.

The genes are TRBV7-9 and TRBJ2-1; maybe TRBD1 (6 bases). Germline values: CDR1 SEHNR, CDR2 FQNEAQ (reference sequence). The CDR3 has 15 amino acids. V was pared by 7 bases and J by 3 bases, with 16 bases between. CDR3 bases: TGTGCCAGCAACAATAATGGGGGCCTCTACAATGAGCAGTTCTTC. Protein sequence: CASNNNGGLYNEQFF.

The chain links TRBV28 to TRBJ1-2; possible D gene TRBD1, 5 bases. V gave up 3 bases and J gave up 4 bases, with 18 bases separating them. Germline V CDR1 and CDR2: MDHEN, SYDVKM. The CDR3 has 16 residues. CDR3 sequence (DNA): TGTGCCAGCAGTTTTGGGGGGTTGAGGGCCCCCTATGGCTACACCTTC. It codes for CASSFGGLRAPYGYTF.

This chain uses TRBV30 with TRBJ2-5; TRBD1 is a possible D gene (8 bases). Germline V gives CDR1 GTSNPN, CDR2 SVGIG (reference sequence). This CDR3 comprises 15 residues. V was trimmed by 3 bases and J by 5 bases, leaving 19 bases between them. The CDR3 DNA is TGTGCCTGGAGGGACTACAGGGGGGGCGGGGAGACCCAGTACTTC. Amino acids: CAWRDYRGGGETQYF.

This clone was observed a handful of times. The rearrangement uses TRBV7-9 and TRBJ1-4, with D unresolved. CDR3 length: 17 amino acids. Germline V lookup: CDR1 SEHNR, CDR2 FQNEAQ (reference sequence). Trimming pared 6 bases from V and 4 bases from J, leaving 21 bases between. As DNA, the CDR3 is TGTGCCAGCAGTCCGGGGTCTTCCCAACCCCGTAATGAAAAACTGTTTTTT. Translating it yields CASSPGSSQPRNEKLFF.

The rearrangement joins TRBV28 to TRBJ2-7, with 9 positions matching TRBD2. This CDR3 spans 14 amino acids. V was pared by 5 bases and J by 6 bases, with 8 bases of the junction left unmatched. From germline, CDR1 is MDHEN and CDR2 SYDVKM. The CDR3 sequence is CASSLGGRAGEQYF. The CDR3 DNA reads as TGTGCCAGCAGTCTTGGCGGGAGGGCCGGCGAGCAGTACTTC. Filled out from reference TRBV28 and TRBJ2-7, the complete variable domain reads DVKVTQSSRYLVKRTGEKVFLECVQDMDHENMFWYRQDPGLGLRLIYFSYDVKMKEKGDIPEGYSVSREKKERFSLILESASTNQTSMYLCASSLGGRAGEQYFGPGTRLTVT.